The present T cell receptor beta chain was sequenced within a study of T-cell memory formation after mild COVID-19. About the research overall: TCR clustering was largely donor specific. Study findings and constraints: While clones contracting from day 15 to 85 were balanced between CD4 and CD8, later expanders leaned CD4+. Shrinking CD4+ clones resided mostly in CM and EM, and CD8+ ones in EMRA.

To note about this clonotype: Antigen specificity is unknown.

5'RACE primed at constant segments yielded TCR alpha and TCR beta cDNA libraries bearing sample barcodes and UMIs. TCRdb re-called the 5' RACE reads through MiXCR, storing one row per CDR3 protein. The table includes around 300,000 distinct CDR3 sequences, roughly a fifth detected once. Germline CDR1 reads SGHRS; CDR2 reads YFSETQ. Trimming cost V 4 bases and J 7 bases, with 12 bases left between them. The CDR3 runs 13 residues. Sequenced sample: PBMCs or a T cell subset sorted from them (not recorded which). The chain joins TRBV5-1 to TRBJ2-1, with a tentative D call TRBD2 (5 bases). This receptor was obtained from a man aged 18 to 29 who had mild COVID-19 (a few samples of this study predate the infection). Cell type and time point are not known. The CDR3 loop is CASSPGEGNEQFF. In DNA, the CDR3 is TGCGCCAGCAGCCCTGGAGAGGGAAATGAGCAGTTCTTC.